This record concerns one T cell receptor beta chain sequence. As the CDR3 is not closed by the conserved phenylalanine or tryptophan, this likely results from a read error. Amplified TCR beta CDR3 regions were obtained using RNA transcripts as template. A first-round RT-PCR used HTBI primers, followed by a second-round multiplex PCR. TCRdb redid the calling of the multiplex PCR reads with MiXCR, one entry per CDR3 protein. In the table there are around 660,000 distinct CDR3 sequences, about two fifths of which are singletons. Per germline, CDR1 LGHNA and CDR2 YSLEER. The CDR3 runs 15 residues. V shed 4 bases and J 7 bases; nucleotides not matched to a gene: 4. These data are taken from a study of Graves' ophthalmopathy and Graves' hyperthyroidism. Study in general: Peripheral blood sampling preceded any treatment and occurred at initial diagnosis.

The sequenced sample consisted of peripheral blood. V is TRBV4-3 and J is TRBJ1-6; 10 bases are a match to TRBD1. The receptor comes from an adult man with Graves' ophthalmopathy. CDR3: CASSLQDRGNSPLHL. In DNA, the CDR3 is TGCGCCAGCAGCCTACAGGACAGGGGGAATTCACCCCTCCACCTT.